Below are 13 T cell receptor beta chains sequenced from a single sample in a study of blood T cell repertoires in COVID-19. Assay used: immunoSEQ multiplex PCR; TCRdb lists only in-frame clones, some missing. Of 130,000 or so clones listed, 84% are singletons. Sequencing used peripheral blood. The source is a human donor in a cohort sampled during active COVID-19.

This clone was counted only a few times. The chain employs TRBV7-8 and TRBJ1-5; weak D call: TRBD1 (5 bases). The length of the CDR3 is 15 residues. The germline V and J ends were trimmed by 1 base and 4 bases, with 11 bases remaining between them. Per the germline V gene, CDR1 is SGHVS and CDR2 is FQNEAQ. This CDR3 is CASSLEQGKNQPQHF. In nucleotides, the CDR3 is TGTGCCAGCAGCTTAGAGCAGGGTAAAAATCAGCCCCAGCATTTT.

V usage is TRBV12-3 or TRBV12-4 and J usage is TRBJ2-7, with 7 bases matching TRBD1. This CDR3 has 13 amino acids. J was trimmed by 2 bases and V by 6 bases; bases with no gene match: 4. Here the CDR3 DNA reads TGTGCCAGCAGCGAGGGACAGCCCTACGAGCAGTACTTC. This encodes CASSEGQPYEQYF.

V usage is TRBV6-6 and J usage is TRBJ1-5; D remains ambiguous. The CDR3 runs to 15 residues. V was shortened by 2 bases and J by 3 bases, with 11 bases between the two germline ends. Germline CDR1 reads MNHNY; CDR2 reads SVGAGI (reference sequence). The CDR3 sequence: CASSYTSGYNQPQHF. CDR3 in DNA: TGTGCCAGCAGTTACACCTCAGGATACAATCAGCCCCAGCATTTT.

The V gene is TRBV7-8, the J gene TRBJ1-2; D perhaps matches TRBD1 (6 bases). With 4 bases removed from V and 8 bases from J, the gap between germline ends came to 17 bases. CDR1 is SGHVS and CDR2 is FQNEAQ in the germline V gene. The CDR3 contains 14 residues. As DNA, the CDR3 is TGTGCCAGCAGCTCCTTGGGGGCAGGGAAGGGCTACACCTTC. Its translation is CASSSLGAGKGYTF.

The chain uses TRBV9 and TRBJ2-5; 11 nucleotides line up with TRBD2. CDR3 length: 19 residues. Per germline, CDR1 SGDLS and CDR2 YYNGEE. The junction had 17 bases not matched to a gene; V was cut back by 0 bases and J by 7 bases. This CDR3 reads CASSVAPSTSGGPRGTQYF. The CDR3 DNA sequence: TGTGCCAGCAGCGTAGCTCCCTCAACTAGCGGGGGCCCTCGAGGGACCCAGTACTTC.

This clone was counted a few times. The chain has TRBV7-3 and TRBJ1-6; D not certain. The ends were cut back, 5 bases at V and 7 bases at J, with 12 bases in the middle. This CDR3 contains 14 residues. Germline lookup yields CDR1 SGHTA and CDR2 FQGTGA. The CDR3 coding sequence is TGTGCCAGCAGCCAAGGACTGAAGAATTCACCCCTCCACTTT. Its protein is CASSQGLKNSPLHF.

This chain links TRBV5-1 with TRBJ1-1; D gene uncertain. Germline V lookup: CDR1 SGHRS, CDR2 YFSETQ. Between the trimmed V and J ends, which lost 7 bases and 0 bases, there was a span of 10 bases. The CDR3 has 13 amino acids. CDR3 loop: CASARGVNTEAFF. CDR3 coding DNA: TGCGCCAGCGCACGCGGAGTGAACACTGAAGCTTTCTTT.

The chain recombines TRBV6-5 with TRBJ2-7; 8 bases are a match to TRBD2. CDR1 MNHEY and CDR2 SVGAGI come from the germline V gene. The CDR3 has 15 residues. With 4 bases clipped from V and 1 base from J, the junction kept 6 bases outside the gene matches. The CDR3 region has the DNA TGTGCCAGCAGTTCCCGGAGCGGGGGATCCTACGAGCAGTACTTC. It encodes CASSSRSGGSYEQYF.

This clone was seen a few times. This rearrangement joins TRBV4-2 to TRBJ2-3; D unclear. V was cut by 1 base and J by 2 bases, with 13 bases left in between. This CDR3 region has 16 residues. Looked up from germline, CDR1 is LGHNA and CDR2 is YNFKEQ. The CDR3 sequence: CASSQGEAPNTDTQYF. CDR3 in DNA: TGTGCCAGCAGCCAAGGAGAAGCGCCGAACACAGATACGCAGTATTTT.

This clone was seen more than once but under ten times. V and J are TRBV30 and TRBJ2-5, with TRBD1 matching over 7 bases. From germline, CDR1 is GTSNPN and CDR2 SVGIG (reference sequence). CDR3 length: 14 residues. With V trimmed by 2 bases and J by 1 base, 4 bases remained unmatched. CDR3 sequence: CAWSMGQFQETQYF. The CDR3, as DNA: TGTGCCTGGAGTATGGGACAGTTCCAAGAGACCCAGTACTTC.

The V call is TRBV3-1 (or the pseudogene TRBV3-2), the J call TRBJ2-7, with 7 bases matching TRBD1. The ends lost 4 bases at V and 2 bases at J; junction bases unmatched: 5. From germline, CDR1 is LGHDT and CDR2 YNNKEL (reference sequence). CDR3 length equals 14 residues. The DNA of the CDR3 is TGTGCCAGCAGCCGAGACAGGGACACCTACGAGCAGTACTTC. Protein: CASSRDRDTYEQYF.

The chain uses TRBV19 and TRBJ1-3; the D gene is possibly TRBD1 (5 bases). Trimming removed 7 bases from V and 4 bases from J, with 14 bases in between. The CDR3 runs 14 residues. Germline V lookup: CDR1 LNHDA, CDR2 SQIVND (reference sequence). The CDR3 DNA sequence: TGTGCCAGTACCCAACTTGGGGCGGGAAACACCATATATTTT. This codes for CASTQLGAGNTIYF.

The V call is TRBV3-1 (or the pseudogene TRBV3-2), the J call TRBJ1-2; D is uncertain. V lost 4 bases and J 5 bases, leaving 14 bases between the germline ends. The germline CDR1 and CDR2 sequences are LGHDT and YNNKEL (reference sequence). The CDR3 sequence is 14 residues long. This CDR3 reads CASSLQRGGYGYTF. The CDR3 nucleotides are TGTGCCAGCAGCCTCCAGCGTGGTGGGTATGGCTACACCTTC.